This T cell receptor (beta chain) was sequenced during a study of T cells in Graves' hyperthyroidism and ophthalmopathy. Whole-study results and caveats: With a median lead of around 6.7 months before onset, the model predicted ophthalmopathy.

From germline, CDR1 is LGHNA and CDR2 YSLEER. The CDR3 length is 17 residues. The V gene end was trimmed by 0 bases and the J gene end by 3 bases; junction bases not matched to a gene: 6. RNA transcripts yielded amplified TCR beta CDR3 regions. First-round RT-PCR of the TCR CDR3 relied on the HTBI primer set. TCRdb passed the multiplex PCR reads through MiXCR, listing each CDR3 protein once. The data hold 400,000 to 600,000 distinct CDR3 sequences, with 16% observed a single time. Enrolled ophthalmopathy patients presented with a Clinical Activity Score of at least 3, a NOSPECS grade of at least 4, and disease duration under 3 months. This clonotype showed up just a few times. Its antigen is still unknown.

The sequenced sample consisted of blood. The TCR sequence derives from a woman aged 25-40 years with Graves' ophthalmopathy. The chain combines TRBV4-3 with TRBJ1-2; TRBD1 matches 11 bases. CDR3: CASSQDGGQGEDYGYTF. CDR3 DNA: TGCGCCAGCAGCCAAGATGGGGGACAGGGGGAGGACTATGGCTACACCTTC.